This T cell receptor beta chain is drawn from a study of cytomegalovirus exposure and HLA in healthy donors. General study findings and limits: Later analysis suggested most CMV-associated TCR beta chains were HLA-restricted. Rare TCR sequences predominated, though certain public TCRs were found in many donors.

PCR was performed using 60 Vbeta and 13 Jbeta primers. The repertoire was sequenced with immunoSEQ multiplex PCR; TCRdb's copy has only in-frame clones and lacks some. The sample consists of about 160,000 clones, around three quarters of them appearing once. Comments on this clone: Its antigen is not identified.

V was cut by 5 bases and J by 0 bases, with 13 bases left in between. Per germline, CDR1 SGHTA and CDR2 FQGTGA. This CDR3 region has 15 residues. Material for sequencing was PBMCs. The J gene is TRBJ2-5, the V gene TRBV7-3; D might be TRBD2 (6 bases). The source of this sequence is a man in his thirties or forties in good health and CMV-seropositive. The CDR3 is CASSPRVADQETQYF. DNA of the CDR3: TGTGCCAGCAGCCCTCGCGTAGCGGACCAAGAGACCCAGTACTTC. The variable domain in full, with the rest retrieved from reference TRBV7-3 and TRBJ2-5, is GAGVSQTPSNKVTEKGKYVELRCDPISGHTALYWYRQSLGQGPEFLIYFQGTGAADDSGLPNDRFFAVRPEGSVSTLKIQRTERGDSAVYLCASSPRVADQETQYFGPGTRLLVL.